The 21 T cell receptor beta chains below come from one sample, sequenced in a study of response to subunit inactivated influenza vaccine. MiXCR was run by TCRdb on the RT-PCR reads, yielding one entry per CDR3 protein. Here the sample spans about 540,000 distinct CDR3 sequences, under 30% being singletons. A further study also used this sample, focusing on T cells expressing NK-cell markers. From that paper: TCR beta cDNA was made by 5'RACE template switching with UMIs.

Sequencing used CD4+ T cells sorted from PBMCs, obtained 12 days after vaccination. Every receptor here comes from a man aged 50 to 60 who received an inactivated influenza vaccine.

This clonotype was found many times. This chain uses TRBV2 with TRBJ2-7; 8 positions agree with TRBD2. Unmatched junction bases numbered 5, after V lost 2 bases and J lost 2 bases. Germline V gene sequence: CDR1 SNHLY, CDR2 FYNNEI. The CDR3 loop spans 15 amino acids. As DNA, the CDR3 is TGTGCCAGCAGTGAACGTCGCGGGAGGACCTACGAGCAGTACTTC. It is translated as CASSERRGRTYEQYF.

This clonotype was observed a handful of times. This chain connects TRBV7-3 to TRBJ2-7; D ambiguous. The CDR3 has 13 residues. Germline V gene data show CDR1 as SGHTA and CDR2 as FQGTGA. Trimming shortened V by 5 bases and J by 3 bases, and 11 bases separated the two germline ends. The CDR3 here is CASSVGPNYEQYF. CDR3 DNA sequence: TGTGCCAGCAGCGTCGGGCCCAACTACGAGCAGTACTTC.

The chain combines TRBV10-3 with TRBJ2-7, with TRBD1 matching 11 bases. The CDR3 loop spans 13 amino acids. Germline CDR1 and CDR2: ENHRY and SYGVKD. Losses at the gene ends were 7 bases for V and 4 bases for J; bases not matched to a gene: 3. The CDR3 reads CAITRDRGYEQYF. The CDR3 DNA sequence: TGTGCCATCACCCGGGACAGGGGGTACGAGCAGTACTTC.

The chain has TRBV29-1 and TRBJ2-3; 9 positions agree with TRBD1. From germline, CDR1 is SQVTM and CDR2 ANQGSEA. V lost 4 bases to trimming and J lost 2 bases; unmatched junction nucleotides: 4. CDR3 length: 14 amino acids. The CDR3 DNA reads as TGCAGCGTTGGGACAGGGGCGGTCACAGATACGCAGTATTTT. Amino acids: CSVGTGAVTDTQYF.

This rearrangement joins TRBV3-1 to TRBJ2-7; D not resolved. V was cut by 3 bases and J by 6 bases, with 12 bases left in between. Germline V lookup: CDR1 LGHDT, CDR2 YNNKEL (reference sequence). CDR3 length: 13 residues. CDR3 bases: TGTGCCAGCAGCCAGTTCTCGGATGCCGAGCAGTACTTC. It encodes CASSQFSDAEQYF.

This clonotype was seen a handful of times. The chain links TRBV5-5 to TRBJ2-5, with TRBD2 as a possible D gene (5 bases). The germline V and J ends were trimmed by 3 bases and 2 bases, with 14 bases remaining between them. This CDR3 comprises 15 residues. From germline, CDR1 is SGHKS and CDR2 YYEKEE (reference sequence). DNA of the CDR3: TGTGCCAGCAGCTCCTCCAGCTGGAGGCAAGAGACCCAGTACTTC. The encoded protein is CASSSSSWRQETQYF. Using reference TRBV5-5 and TRBJ2-5 for the parts outside the CDR3, the full variable domain is DAGVTQSPTHLIKTRGQQVTLRCSPISGHKSVSWYQQVLGQGPQFIFQYYEKEERGRGNFPDRFSARQFPNYSSELNVNALLLGDSALYLCASSSSSWRQETQYFGPGTRLLVL.

This chain connects TRBV29-1 to TRBJ1-1, with a possible D match to TRBD1 (6 bases). This CDR3 contains 16 residues. Looked up from germline, CDR1 is SQVTM and CDR2 is ANQGSEA. Between the trimmed V and J ends, which lost 0 bases and 3 bases, there was a span of 17 bases. The CDR3 loop is CSVEETGNGVDTEAFF. CDR3 DNA: TGCAGCGTTGAAGAAACAGGGAATGGGGTCGACACTGAAGCTTTCTTT.

This clonotype came up a few times. The chain uses TRBV7-2 and TRBJ1-3; D is perhaps TRBD1 (6 bases). The V end was cut by 1 base, the J end by 3 bases, with 10 bases between. The germline V gene has CDR1 SGHTA and CDR2 FQGNSA. The CDR3 totals 15 residues. The CDR3 is CASSLGGTFGNTIYF. The CDR3 bases are TGTGCCAGCAGCTTAGGAGGGACATTTGGAAACACCATATATTTT.

The sample holds a few counts of this clonotype. J is TRBJ2-3 and V is TRBV5-1, with D possibly called TRBD1 or TRBD2 (5 bases each). With 6 bases removed from V and 4 bases from J, the gap between germline ends came to 18 bases. Per the germline V gene, CDR1 is SGHRS and CDR2 is YFSETQ. The CDR3 covers 15 residues. CDR3 protein: CASTTKGSLADTQYF. CDR3 coding DNA: TGCGCCAGCACCACTAAGGGGAGCTTGGCAGATACGCAGTATTTT.

V is TRBV10-3 and J is TRBJ2-1; D may be TRBD1 or TRBD2 (6 bases each). CDR3 size: 13 residues. Germline CDR1 and CDR2: ENHRY and SYGVKD. V was trimmed by 0 bases and J by 9 bases, leaving 9 bases between them. In DNA, the CDR3 is TGTGCCATCAGTGAGTCACGGGGGCGTGAGCAGTTCTTC. Protein sequence: CAISESRGREQFF.

The table lists this clonotype with many counts. This chain connects TRBV7-3 to TRBJ2-3; 12 positions agree with TRBD2. This CDR3 comprises 16 residues. Trimming removed 0 bases from V and 4 bases from J; junction bases left unmatched: 2. Germline V gene data show CDR1 as SGHTA and CDR2 as FQGTGA. In nucleotides, the CDR3 is TGTGCCAGCAGCTTAACTCGACTAGCGGGAGCAGATACGCAGTATTTT. Translating gives CASSLTRLAGADTQYF. Full variable domain (remainder filled in from reference TRBV7-3 and TRBJ2-3): GAGVSQTPSNKVTEKGKYVELRCDPISGHTALYWYRQSLGQGPEFLIYFQGTGAADDSGLPNDRFFAVRPEGSVSTLKIQRTERGDSAVYLCASSLTRLAGADTQYFGPGTRLTVL.

This clonotype was counted between two and nine times. CDR3 bases: TGTGCCAGCAGCCCTAAAAGGGGCCTAGCGGGGGTTTTTGGTAATGAGCAGTTCTTC. The encoded protein is CASSPKRGLAGVFGNEQFF. The chain is built from TRBV28 and TRBJ2-1; 10 bases fit TRBD2. Trimming took 6 bases from V and 7 from J; bases not matched to a gene: 21. This CDR3 region has 19 residues. Germline loops: CDR1 MDHEN, CDR2 SYDVKM.

This clonotype was recorded at least ten times. The genes are TRBV4-2 and TRBJ2-1, with no clear D. Germline CDR1 reads LGHNA; CDR2 reads YNFKEQ. V lost 0 bases and J lost 8, with 11 bases in between. The CDR3 totals 14 residues. The CDR3 DNA sequence: TGTGCCAGCAGCCAAGAAAGAGTTTCTGATGAGCAGTTCTTC. Encoded protein: CASSQERVSDEQFF.

The V and J genes are TRBV7-2 and TRBJ2-5; 10 bases line up with TRBD2. V shed 6 bases, J shed 4 bases, and the junction held 8 bases outside the gene matches. Germline CDR1 and CDR2: SGHTA and FQGNSA. The CDR3 sequence is 15 residues long. The CDR3 protein is CASRGGSSGGETQYF. The DNA of the CDR3 is TGTGCCAGCAGAGGCGGGTCTAGCGGGGGAGAGACCCAGTACTTC.

The sample holds a few counts of this clonotype. CDR3 DNA sequence: TGTGCCAGCACCTGGGGGGTAGCGGGGTTGAACACCGGGGAGCTGTTTTTT. Protein product: CASTWGVAGLNTGELFF. This chain joins TRBV12-3 or TRBV12-4 and TRBJ2-2; 8 positions agree with TRBD2. This CDR3 is built from 17 residues. Trimming cost V 7 bases and J 1 base; bases outside gene matches: 11.

This clonotype has just a few counts. The V gene is TRBV20-1, the J gene TRBJ2-1; 10 bases match TRBD2. Per germline, CDR1 DFQATT and CDR2 SNEGSKA (reference sequence). CDR3 length: 14 amino acids. The V gene end was trimmed by 5 bases and the J gene end by 8 bases; junction bases not matched to a gene: 9. DNA for the CDR3: TGCAGTGCTCGGTCTAGCGGGAGAGGCGATGAGCAGTTCTTC. Amino acid sequence: CSARSSGRGDEQFF.

This chain connects TRBV25-1 to TRBJ1-2; D gene unclear. The CDR3 spans 12 residues. V lost 4 bases and J lost 3, with 6 bases in between. Germline V gives CDR1 MGHDK, CDR2 SYGVNS. CDR3 bases: TGTGCCAGCAGTGGAAGGGACTATGGCTACACCTTC. Its translation is CASSGRDYGYTF.

The chain has TRBV18 and TRBJ2-5; D possibly corresponds to TRBD1 (5 bases). V dropped 3 bases and J dropped 5 bases, with 19 bases sitting between them. The CDR3 extends over 16 amino acids. Germline assignment: CDR1 KGHSH and CDR2 LQKENI. CDR3 protein: CASSPSGSVQSETQYF. The CDR3 DNA sequence: TGTGCCAGCTCACCCTCAGGGTCTGTACAGTCGGAGACCCAGTACTTC.

The gene calls are TRBV6-1 and TRBJ2-4; either TRBD1 or TRBD2 may supply D (5 bases each). Looked up from germline, CDR1 is MNHNS and CDR2 is SASEGT. This CDR3 comprises 13 residues. Trimming removed 6 bases from V and 8 bases from J, with 14 bases in between. CDR3 sequence (DNA): TGTGCCAGCAGGGTCACATTGGGGGACATTCAGTACTTC. This sequence encodes CASRVTLGDIQYF.

This chain uses TRBV7-2 with TRBJ2-7; D is tentatively TRBD1 or TRBD2 (5 bases each). The germline V gene encodes CDR1 SGHTA and CDR2 FQGNSA. The CDR3 contains 13 residues. Trimming cost V 1 base and J 5 bases, with 9 bases left between them. The CDR3 loop is CASSLVSGHEQYF. The CDR3 coding sequence is TGTGCCAGCAGCTTAGTTTCGGGACACGAGCAGTACTTC.

The chain links TRBV7-2 to TRBJ2-7; D is uncertain. Trimming left V 5 bases short and J 3 bases short, with 14 bases between. This CDR3 has 14 residues. The germline V gene encodes CDR1 SGHTA and CDR2 FQGNSA. CDR3 nucleotides: TGTGCCAGCAGCGTAACGGCCCGAAACTACGAGCAGTACTTC. It encodes CASSVTARNYEQYF.